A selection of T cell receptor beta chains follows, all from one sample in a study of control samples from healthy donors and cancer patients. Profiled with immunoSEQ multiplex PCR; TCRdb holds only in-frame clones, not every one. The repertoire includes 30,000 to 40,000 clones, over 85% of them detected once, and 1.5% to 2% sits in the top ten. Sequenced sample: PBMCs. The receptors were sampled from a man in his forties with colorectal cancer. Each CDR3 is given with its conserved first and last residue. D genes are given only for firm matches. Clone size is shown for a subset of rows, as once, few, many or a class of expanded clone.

CDR3 protein: CASSPSSRGSNQPQHF
CDR3 DNA: TGCGCCAGCAGCCCCTCCTCCCGGGGCTCCAATCAGCCCCAGCATTTT
clone size: -
D gene: -
CDR3 length: 16
J gene: TRBJ1-5
V gene: TRBV4-1

CDR3 protein: CASSIRAGTQETQYF
CDR3 DNA: TGTGCCAGTAGTATCCGGGCAGGAACACAAGAGACCCAGTACTTC
clone size: once
D gene: -
CDR3 length: 15
J gene: TRBJ2-5
V gene: TRBV19

CDR3 protein: CASSWTSPGLAEAFF
CDR3 DNA: TGTGCCAGTAGTTGGACTTCCCCCGGGCTGGCTGAAGCTTTCTTT
clone size: once
D gene: -
CDR3 length: 15
J gene: TRBJ1-1
V gene: TRBV19

CDR3 protein: CATALGTASLRGNQPQHF
CDR3 DNA: TGTGCCACCGCACTAGGGACAGCAAGCCTTCGGGGCAATCAGCCCCAGCATTTT
clone size: few
D gene: TRBD1
CDR3 length: 18
J gene: TRBJ1-5
V gene: TRBV15

CDR3 protein: CASSLDWGGPSSYEQYF
CDR3 DNA: TGTGCCAGCAGCTTAGATTGGGGGGGACCTAGCTCCTACGAGCAGTACTTC
clone size: -
D gene: TRBD2
CDR3 length: 17
J gene: TRBJ2-7
V gene: TRBV7-9

CDR3 protein: CASAPGAGGANNEQFF
CDR3 DNA: TGTGCTAGTGCCCCTGGGGCGGGGGGGGCAAACAATGAGCAGTTCTTC
clone size: -
D gene: TRBD2
CDR3 length: 16
J gene: TRBJ2-1
V gene: TRBV12-5

CDR3 protein: CASSLRGGQTQYF
CDR3 DNA: TGTGCCAGCAGCCTACGGGGGGGCCAGACCCAGTACTTC
clone size: -
D gene: TRBD2
CDR3 length: 13
J gene: TRBJ2-5
V gene: TRBV3-1/TRBV3-2

CDR3 protein: CASHTRGNYGYTF
CDR3 DNA: TGTGCCAGTCACACCAGGGGGAACTATGGCTACACCTTC
clone size: -
D gene: TRBD1
CDR3 length: 13
J gene: TRBJ1-2
V gene: TRBV19

CDR3 protein: CASSLEAGAQETQYF
CDR3 DNA: TGCGCCAGCAGCTTGGAAGCGGGGGCCCAAGAGACCCAGTACTTC
clone size: -
D gene: TRBD2
CDR3 length: 15
J gene: TRBJ2-5
V gene: TRBV5-1

CDR3 protein: CASSYIEAGELFF
CDR3 DNA: TGTGCCAGCAGTTATATTGAGGCCGGGGAGCTGTTTTTT
clone size: -
D gene: -
CDR3 length: 13
J gene: TRBJ2-2
V gene: TRBV6-5

CDR3 protein: CASTPPAGNTIYF
CDR3 DNA: TGTGCCAGCACCCCTCCAGCTGGAAACACCATATATTTT
clone size: -
D gene: -
CDR3 length: 13
J gene: TRBJ1-3
V gene: TRBV6-6

CDR3 protein: CASSYEAGTFGNTIYF
CDR3 DNA: TGTGCCAGCTCGTACGAAGCCGGGACATTTGGAAACACCATATATTTT
clone size: -
D gene: -
CDR3 length: 16
J gene: TRBJ1-3
V gene: TRBV18

CDR3 protein: CASSKVFSRDEAFF
CDR3 DNA: TGTGCCAGCAGCAAAGTATTTTCGAGGGATGAAGCTTTCTTT
clone size: -
D gene: -
CDR3 length: 14
J gene: TRBJ1-1
V gene: TRBV21-1

CDR3 protein: CASSPGTGSNEQFF
CDR3 DNA: TGTGCCAGCAGCCCCGGGACAGGGTCAAATGAGCAGTTCTTC
clone size: -
D gene: TRBD1
CDR3 length: 14
J gene: TRBJ2-1
V gene: TRBV6-5

CDR3 protein: CASRGWVRKNNEQFF
CDR3 DNA: TGTGCCAGTAGGGGATGGGTGAGGAAGAACAATGAGCAGTTCTTC
clone size: -
D gene: -
CDR3 length: 15
J gene: TRBJ2-1
V gene: TRBV19

CDR3 protein: CASSQEVSGNYGYTF
CDR3 DNA: TGCGCCAGCAGCCAAGAAGTGAGCGGCAACTATGGCTACACCTTC
clone size: -
D gene: -
CDR3 length: 15
J gene: TRBJ1-2
V gene: TRBV4-3

CDR3 protein: CASGFGIIGSYNEQFF
CDR3 DNA: TGTGCTAGTGGTTTCGGGATTATAGGGTCCTACAATGAGCAGTTCTTC
clone size: -
D gene: -
CDR3 length: 16
J gene: TRBJ2-1
V gene: TRBV12-5

CDR3 protein: CASSAWTLSPYEQYF
CDR3 DNA: TGTGCCAGCAGCGCCTGGACACTTTCCCCCTACGAGCAGTACTTC
clone size: -
D gene: -
CDR3 length: 15
J gene: TRBJ2-7
V gene: TRBV7-2

CDR3 protein: CASSILTGYSNQPQHF
CDR3 DNA: TGTGCCAGTAGTATCCTGACAGGATATAGCAATCAGCCCCAGCATTTT
clone size: -
D gene: -
CDR3 length: 16
J gene: TRBJ1-5
V gene: TRBV19

CDR3 protein: CASSQEDRMNTEAFF
CDR3 DNA: TGTGCCAGCAGCCAAGAAGACAGAATGAACACTGAAGCTTTCTTT
clone size: -
D gene: -
CDR3 length: 15
J gene: TRBJ1-1
V gene: TRBV3-1/TRBV3-2

CDR3 protein: CASSDSGGPTQETQYF
CDR3 DNA: TGCGCCAGCAGCGATAGCGGGGGGCCCACCCAAGAGACCCAGTACTTC
clone size: -
D gene: TRBD2
CDR3 length: 16
J gene: TRBJ2-5
V gene: TRBV5-1

CDR3 protein: CASSITGFAEQYF
CDR3 DNA: TGCGCCAGCAGCATCACAGGGTTTGCGGAGCAGTACTTC
clone size: -
D gene: -
CDR3 length: 13
J gene: TRBJ2-7
V gene: TRBV5-1

CDR3 protein: CASSFSTPTGREKLFF
CDR3 DNA: TGTGCCAGCAGCTTCTCGACGCCCACGGGTCGGGAAAAACTGTTTTTT
clone size: once
D gene: -
CDR3 length: 16
J gene: TRBJ1-4
V gene: TRBV7-9

CDR3 protein: CASSYDIGEPQHF
CDR3 DNA: TGTGCCAGCAGTTACGACATAGGAGAGCCCCAGCATTTT
clone size: -
D gene: -
CDR3 length: 13
J gene: TRBJ1-5
V gene: TRBV6-5

CDR3 protein: CASSPGTSVASETQYF
CDR3 DNA: TGTGCCAGCAGCCCAGGGACTAGCGTGGCATCCGAGACCCAGTACTTC
clone size: -
D gene: TRBD2
CDR3 length: 16
J gene: TRBJ2-5
V gene: TRBV9

CDR3 protein: CASSVRGPHSSYNSPLHF
CDR3 DNA: TGCGCCAGCAGTGTCAGGGGCCCTCATAGCTCCTATAATTCACCCCTCCACTTT
clone size: -
D gene: -
CDR3 length: 18
J gene: TRBJ1-6
V gene: TRBV10-1

CDR3 protein: CASSLAVQGNTIYF
CDR3 DNA: TGTGCCAGCAGCTTAGCTGTACAGGGAAACACCATATATTTT
clone size: -
D gene: -
CDR3 length: 14
J gene: TRBJ1-3
V gene: TRBV7-8

CDR3 protein: CASSSDRSTEAFF
CDR3 DNA: TGTGCCAGCAGCTCAGACAGATCCACTGAAGCTTTCTTT
clone size: -
D gene: -
CDR3 length: 13
J gene: TRBJ1-1
V gene: TRBV7-8

CDR3 protein: CASSLDKGLSAFF
CDR3 DNA: TGTGCCAGCAGCCTAGATAAAGGGTTATCAGCTTTCTTT
clone size: -
D gene: -
CDR3 length: 13
J gene: TRBJ1-1
V gene: TRBV11-2

CDR3 protein: CASSEPTGRASPLHF
CDR3 DNA: TGTGCCAGCTCAGAACCAACAGGGAGAGCTTCACCCCTCCACTTT
clone size: -
D gene: -
CDR3 length: 15
J gene: TRBJ1-6
V gene: TRBV25-1

CDR3 protein: CASSYTPGTGNTEAFF
CDR3 DNA: TGCGCCAGCAGCTATACCCCAGGAACAGGGAACACTGAAGCTTTCTTT
clone size: -
D gene: -
CDR3 length: 16
J gene: TRBJ1-1
V gene: TRBV5-1

CDR3 protein: CASSQEANRVSTGELFF
CDR3 DNA: TGCGCCAGCAGCCAAGAGGCTAACAGGGTTAGCACCGGGGAGCTGTTTTTT
clone size: once
D gene: -
CDR3 length: 17
J gene: TRBJ2-2
V gene: TRBV4-1

CDR3 protein: CSVGARGPANEKLFF
CDR3 DNA: TGCAGCGTGGGAGCTCGGGGTCCAGCTAATGAAAAACTGTTTTTT
clone size: -
D gene: -
CDR3 length: 15
J gene: TRBJ1-4
V gene: TRBV29-1

CDR3 protein: CASSQQGDSPLHF
CDR3 DNA: TGTGCCAGCTCCCAACAGGGCGACTCACCCCTCCACTTT
clone size: -
D gene: -
CDR3 length: 13
J gene: TRBJ1-6
V gene: TRBV18

CDR3 protein: CASSQTTGWNYGYTF
CDR3 DNA: TGTGCCAGCAGCCAGACCACAGGTTGGAACTATGGCTACACCTTC
clone size: few
D gene: -
CDR3 length: 15
J gene: TRBJ1-2
V gene: TRBV5-4